The sequence of this T cell receptor (beta chain) was determined in a study of T cells after somatic rescue of genetic block. The method was immunoSEQ multiplex PCR; TCRdb's version includes in-frame clones alone and lacks a portion of them. The repertoire holds about 88,000 clones, with approximately 90% as singletons. This receptor was identified in a woman aged 18-35 years. Source material: peripheral blood mononuclear cells (PBMCs).

The DNA of the CDR3 is TGTGCCAGCAGCTCCTGGGGGATAAGAAACACCATATATTTT. As protein: CASSSWGIRNTIYF. The chain combines TRBV28 with TRBJ1-3; TRBD1 might be the D (5 bases). The CDR3 runs 14 residues. V was cut by 6 bases and J by 5 bases, with 14 bases left in between. Germline V gives CDR1 MDHEN, CDR2 SYDVKM.